This T cell receptor beta chain emerged from a study of T-cell reconstitution after alpha-beta-depleted transplantation in children. Preparation of the TCRbeta library used unique molecular identifiers. TCRdb independently ran MiXCR on the PCR reads; one entry per CDR3 protein. The sample includes roughly 400,000 distinct CDR3 sequences, around 46% of them seen just once. The germline V gene has CDR1 DFQATT and CDR2 SNEGSKA (reference sequence). There are 16 residues in the CDR3. V lost 2 bases to trimming and J lost 0 bases; unmatched junction nucleotides: 7. The rearrangement joins TRBV20-1 to TRBJ2-7; 10 bases agree with TRBD2. The TCR was taken from a girl under 10 years old with aplastic anemia, due to receive a stem cell transplant. The sequencing here drew on PBMCs, taken before TCRalphabeta/CD19-depleted stem cell transplant. The CDR3 protein is CSARTRTSGYSYEQYF. The CDR3 nucleotides are TGCAGTGCTAGAACCCGGACTAGCGGATACTCCTACGAGCAGTACTTC.